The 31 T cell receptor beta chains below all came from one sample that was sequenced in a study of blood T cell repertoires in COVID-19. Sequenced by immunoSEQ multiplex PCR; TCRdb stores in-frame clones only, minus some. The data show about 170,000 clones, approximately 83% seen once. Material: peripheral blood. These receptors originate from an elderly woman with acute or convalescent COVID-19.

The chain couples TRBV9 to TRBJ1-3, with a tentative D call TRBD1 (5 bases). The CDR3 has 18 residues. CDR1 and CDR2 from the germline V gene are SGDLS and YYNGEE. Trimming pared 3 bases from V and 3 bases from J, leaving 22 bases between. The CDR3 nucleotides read TGTGCCAGCAGCGAGAGTCTAAGGCAGGGTTGGGGTGGAAACACCATATATTTT. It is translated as CASSESLRQGWGGNTIYF.

For the CDR3, the DNA is TGTGCCAGTAGTACCTCCTTACAGGGTGGTCGCAATCAGCCCCAGCATTTT. Translating it yields CASSTSLQGGRNQPQHF. The gene calls are TRBV19 and TRBJ1-5, with D possibly matching TRBD1 (6 bases). V lost 4 bases to trimming and J lost 2 bases, with 18 bases between them. The CDR3 consists of 17 residues. Looked up from germline, CDR1 is LNHDA and CDR2 is SQIVND (reference sequence).

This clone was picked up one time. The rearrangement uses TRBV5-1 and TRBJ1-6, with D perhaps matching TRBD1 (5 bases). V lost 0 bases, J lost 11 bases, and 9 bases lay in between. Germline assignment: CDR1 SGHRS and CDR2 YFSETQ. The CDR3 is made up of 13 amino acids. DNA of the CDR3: TGCGCCAGCAGCTTGGCAGGGTACCCACCCCTCCACTTT. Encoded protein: CASSLAGYPPLHF.

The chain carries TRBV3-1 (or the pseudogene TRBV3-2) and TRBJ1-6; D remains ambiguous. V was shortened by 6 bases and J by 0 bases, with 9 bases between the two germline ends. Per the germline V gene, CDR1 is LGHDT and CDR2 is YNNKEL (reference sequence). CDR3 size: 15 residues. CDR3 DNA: TGTGCCAGCAGACCCAGAAGCTCCTATAATTCACCCCTCCACTTT. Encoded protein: CASRPRSSYNSPLHF.

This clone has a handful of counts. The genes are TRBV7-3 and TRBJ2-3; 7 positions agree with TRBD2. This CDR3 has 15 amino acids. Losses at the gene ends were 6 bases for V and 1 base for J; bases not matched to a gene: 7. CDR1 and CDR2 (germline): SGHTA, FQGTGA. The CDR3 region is CASSLQGRGTDTQYF. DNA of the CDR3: TGTGCCAGCAGTCTCCAAGGGAGGGGCACAGATACGCAGTATTTT.

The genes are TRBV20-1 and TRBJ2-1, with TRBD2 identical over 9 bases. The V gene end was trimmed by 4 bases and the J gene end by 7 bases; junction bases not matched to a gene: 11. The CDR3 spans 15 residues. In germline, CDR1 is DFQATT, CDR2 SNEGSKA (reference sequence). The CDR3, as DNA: TGCAGTGCTACTGACTGGACCAGCGGGGGGAATGAGCAGTTCTTC. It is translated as CSATDWTSGGNEQFF.

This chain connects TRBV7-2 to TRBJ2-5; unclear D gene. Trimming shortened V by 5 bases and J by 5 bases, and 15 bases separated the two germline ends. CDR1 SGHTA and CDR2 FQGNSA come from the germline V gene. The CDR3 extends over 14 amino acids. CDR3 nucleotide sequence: TGTGCCAGCAGCCCAACACTTACGCGGGAGACCCAGTACTTC. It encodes CASSPTLTRETQYF.

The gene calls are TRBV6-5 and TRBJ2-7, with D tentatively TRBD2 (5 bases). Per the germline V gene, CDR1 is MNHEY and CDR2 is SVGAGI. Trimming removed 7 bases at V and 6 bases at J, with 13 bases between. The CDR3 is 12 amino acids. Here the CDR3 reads CASNTLGGEQYF. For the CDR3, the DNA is TGTGCCAGCAATACACTAGGTGGCGAGCAGTACTTC.

CDR3 coding DNA: TGTGCCACCAGCAGATCGAGGACAGTTGGAGGCTACACCTTC. Translation: CATSRSRTVGGYTF. V gene TRBV15 combines with J gene TRBJ1-2, with a possible D match to TRBD1 (6 bases). This CDR3 comprises 14 residues. The V end was cut by 2 bases, the J end by 8 bases, with 15 bases between. Looked up from germline, CDR1 is LNHNV and CDR2 is YYDKDF (reference sequence).

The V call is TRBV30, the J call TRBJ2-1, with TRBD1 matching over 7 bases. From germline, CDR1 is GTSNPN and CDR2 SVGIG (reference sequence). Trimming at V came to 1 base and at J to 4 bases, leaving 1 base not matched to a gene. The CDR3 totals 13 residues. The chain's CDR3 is CAWSEQGYNEQFF. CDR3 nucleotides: TGTGCCTGGAGTGAACAGGGGTACAATGAGCAGTTCTTC.

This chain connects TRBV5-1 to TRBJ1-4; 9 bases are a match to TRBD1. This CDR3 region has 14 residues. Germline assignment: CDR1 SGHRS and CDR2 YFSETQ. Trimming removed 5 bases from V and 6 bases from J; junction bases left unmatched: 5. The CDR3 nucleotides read TGCGCCAGCAGGTCGGACAGGGGAGATGAAAAACTGTTTTTT. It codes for CASRSDRGDEKLFF.

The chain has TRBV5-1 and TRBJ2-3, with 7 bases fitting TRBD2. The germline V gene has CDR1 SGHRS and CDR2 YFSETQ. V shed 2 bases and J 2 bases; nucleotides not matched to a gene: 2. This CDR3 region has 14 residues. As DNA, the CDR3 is TGCGCCAGCAGCTTTCAGCGGGACACAGATACGCAGTATTTT. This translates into CASSFQRDTDTQYF.

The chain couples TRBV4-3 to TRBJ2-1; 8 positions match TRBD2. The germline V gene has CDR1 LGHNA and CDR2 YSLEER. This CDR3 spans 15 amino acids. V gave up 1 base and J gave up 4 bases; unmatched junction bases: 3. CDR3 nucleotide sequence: TGCGCCAGCAGCCAAGGGGGGACTAGATACAATGAGCAGTTCTTC. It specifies CASSQGGTRYNEQFF.

The CDR3 sequence: CAISRTGDNQPQHF. The CDR3 region has the DNA TGTGCCATCAGTAGGACAGGGGACAATCAGCCCCAGCATTTT. The gene calls are TRBV10-3 and TRBJ1-5, with 9 bases that match TRBD1. CDR1 and CDR2 (germline): ENHRY, SYGVKD. After removal of 5 bases from V and 3 bases from J, the junction contained 2 bases not matched to a gene. The CDR3 is made up of 14 amino acids.

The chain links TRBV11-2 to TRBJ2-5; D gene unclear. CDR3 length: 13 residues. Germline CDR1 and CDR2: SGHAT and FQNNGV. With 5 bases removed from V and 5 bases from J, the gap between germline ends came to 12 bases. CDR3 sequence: CASSLLSSETQYF. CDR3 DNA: TGTGCCAGCAGCCTACTGAGTAGCGAGACCCAGTACTTC. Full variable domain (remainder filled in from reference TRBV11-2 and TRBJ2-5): EAGVAQSPRYKIIEKRQSVAFWCNPISGHATLYWYQQILGQGPKLLIQFQNNGVVDDSQLPKDRFSAERLKGVDSTLKIQPAKLEDSAVYLCASSLLSSETQYFGPGTRLLVL.

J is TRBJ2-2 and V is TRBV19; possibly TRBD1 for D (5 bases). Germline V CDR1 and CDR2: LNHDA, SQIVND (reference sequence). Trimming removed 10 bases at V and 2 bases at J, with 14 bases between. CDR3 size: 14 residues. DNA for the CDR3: TGTGCCACTCAGGTGCAGGGAAACACCGGGGAGCTGTTTTTT. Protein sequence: CATQVQGNTGELFF.

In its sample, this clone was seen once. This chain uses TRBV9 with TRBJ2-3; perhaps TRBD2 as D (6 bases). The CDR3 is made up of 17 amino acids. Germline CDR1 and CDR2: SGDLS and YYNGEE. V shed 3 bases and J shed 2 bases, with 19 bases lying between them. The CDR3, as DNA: TGTGCCAGCAGCGGGGGACTTTTAATAGGGGACACAGATACGCAGTATTTT. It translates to CASSGGLLIGDTDTQYF.

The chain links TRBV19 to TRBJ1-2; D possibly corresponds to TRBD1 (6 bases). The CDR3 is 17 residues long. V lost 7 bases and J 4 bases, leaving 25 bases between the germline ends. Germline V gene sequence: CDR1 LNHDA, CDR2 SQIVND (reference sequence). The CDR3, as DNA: TGTGCCAGTACCCTATCGGGCCAGGGGATAGTTGGCTATGGCTACACCTTC. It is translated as CASTLSGQGIVGYGYTF.

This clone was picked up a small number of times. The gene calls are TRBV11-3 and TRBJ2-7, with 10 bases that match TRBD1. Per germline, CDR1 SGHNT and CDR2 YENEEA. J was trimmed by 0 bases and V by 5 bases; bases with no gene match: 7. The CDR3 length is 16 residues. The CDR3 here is CASSMGTGAGSYEQYF. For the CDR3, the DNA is TGTGCCAGCAGCATGGGGACAGGGGCTGGCTCCTACGAGCAGTACTTC.

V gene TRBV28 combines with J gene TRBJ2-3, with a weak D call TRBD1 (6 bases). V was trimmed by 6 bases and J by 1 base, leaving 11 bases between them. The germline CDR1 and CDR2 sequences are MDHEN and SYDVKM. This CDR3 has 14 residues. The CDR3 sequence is CASSKDRRTDTQYF. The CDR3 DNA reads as TGTGCCAGCAGCAAGGACAGACGCACAGATACGCAGTATTTT.

CDR3: CASSRQVGSLTPNGYTF. Written as DNA, the CDR3 is TGTGCCAGCAGCCGCCAGGTCGGCAGCCTTACCCCTAATGGCTACACCTTC. The chain uses TRBV14 and TRBJ1-2, with unresolved D. CDR3 length: 17 amino acids. The ends were cut back, 4 bases at V and 6 bases at J, with 24 bases in the middle. CDR1 and CDR2 from the germline V gene are SGHDN and FVKESK.

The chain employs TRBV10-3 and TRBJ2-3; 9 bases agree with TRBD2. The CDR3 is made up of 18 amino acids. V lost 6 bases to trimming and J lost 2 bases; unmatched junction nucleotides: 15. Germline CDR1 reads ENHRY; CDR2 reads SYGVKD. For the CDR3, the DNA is TGTGCCATCAGAAAAGGGGGGGCTCGCGGGAGGGACACAGATACGCAGTATTTT. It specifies CAIRKGGARGRDTDTQYF.

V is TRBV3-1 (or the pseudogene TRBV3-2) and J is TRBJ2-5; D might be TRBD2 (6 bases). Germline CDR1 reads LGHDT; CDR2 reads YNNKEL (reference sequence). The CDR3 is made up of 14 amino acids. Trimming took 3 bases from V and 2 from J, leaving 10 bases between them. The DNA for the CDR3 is TGTGCCAGCAGCCATGGAGGGAGTCAAGAGACCCAGTACTTC. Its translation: CASSHGGSQETQYF.

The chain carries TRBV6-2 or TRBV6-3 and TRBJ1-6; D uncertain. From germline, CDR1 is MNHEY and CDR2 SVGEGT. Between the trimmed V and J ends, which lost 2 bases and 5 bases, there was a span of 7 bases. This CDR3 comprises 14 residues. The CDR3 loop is CASSYRTDNSPLHF. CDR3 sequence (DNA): TGTGCCAGCAGTTACCGCACAGATAATTCACCCCTCCACTTT.

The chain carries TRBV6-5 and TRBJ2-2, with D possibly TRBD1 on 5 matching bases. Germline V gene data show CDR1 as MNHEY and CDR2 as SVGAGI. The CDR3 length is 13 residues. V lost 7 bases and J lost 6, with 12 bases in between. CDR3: CASTTLRAGELFF. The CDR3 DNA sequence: TGTGCCAGCACCACACTCAGGGCCGGGGAGCTGTTTTTT.

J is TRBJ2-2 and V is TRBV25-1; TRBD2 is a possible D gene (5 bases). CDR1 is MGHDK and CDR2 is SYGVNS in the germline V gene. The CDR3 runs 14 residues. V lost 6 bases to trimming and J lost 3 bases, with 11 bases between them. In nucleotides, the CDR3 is TGTGCCAGCAGCCCCGCGGGCCACACCGGGGAGCTGTTTTTT. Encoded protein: CASSPAGHTGELFF.

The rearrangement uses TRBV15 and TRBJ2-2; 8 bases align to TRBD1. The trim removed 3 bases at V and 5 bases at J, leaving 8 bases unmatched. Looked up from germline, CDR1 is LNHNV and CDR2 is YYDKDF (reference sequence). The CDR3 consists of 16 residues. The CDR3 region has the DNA TGTGCCACCAGCAGTGACCGGACAGGGCTGACCGGGGAGCTGTTTTTT. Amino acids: CATSSDRTGLTGELFF.

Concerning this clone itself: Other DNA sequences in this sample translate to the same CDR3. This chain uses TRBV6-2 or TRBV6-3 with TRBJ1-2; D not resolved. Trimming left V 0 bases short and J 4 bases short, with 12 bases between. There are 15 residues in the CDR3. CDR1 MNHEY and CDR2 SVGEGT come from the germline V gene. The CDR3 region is CASSYSPRGSYGYTF. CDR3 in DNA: TGTGCCAGCAGTTACTCCCCTCGGGGAAGCTATGGCTACACCTTC.

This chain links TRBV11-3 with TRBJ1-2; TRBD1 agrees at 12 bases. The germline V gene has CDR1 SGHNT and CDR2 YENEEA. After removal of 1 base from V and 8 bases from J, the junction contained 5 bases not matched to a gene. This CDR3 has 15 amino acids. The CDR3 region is CASSLGRDRGQGYTF. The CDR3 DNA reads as TGTGCCAGCAGCTTAGGCCGGGACAGGGGGCAAGGCTACACCTTC.

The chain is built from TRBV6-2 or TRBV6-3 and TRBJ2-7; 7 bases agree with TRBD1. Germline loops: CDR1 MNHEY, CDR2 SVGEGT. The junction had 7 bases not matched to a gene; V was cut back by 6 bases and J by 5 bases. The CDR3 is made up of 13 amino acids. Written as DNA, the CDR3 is TGTGCCAGCAGCCAAAGGACAGGCGACGAGCAGTACTTC. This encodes CASSQRTGDEQYF.

CDR3 DNA: TGCGCCAGCAGCTTGAGCGCGGGAGAAGAGACCCAGTACTTC. Translation gives CASSLSAGEETQYF. The chain is built from TRBV5-1 and TRBJ2-5; 7 nucleotides agree with TRBD2. Germline assignment: CDR1 SGHRS and CDR2 YFSETQ. CDR3 length: 14 residues. V dropped 1 base and J dropped 3; count of bases not matched to a gene: 3.